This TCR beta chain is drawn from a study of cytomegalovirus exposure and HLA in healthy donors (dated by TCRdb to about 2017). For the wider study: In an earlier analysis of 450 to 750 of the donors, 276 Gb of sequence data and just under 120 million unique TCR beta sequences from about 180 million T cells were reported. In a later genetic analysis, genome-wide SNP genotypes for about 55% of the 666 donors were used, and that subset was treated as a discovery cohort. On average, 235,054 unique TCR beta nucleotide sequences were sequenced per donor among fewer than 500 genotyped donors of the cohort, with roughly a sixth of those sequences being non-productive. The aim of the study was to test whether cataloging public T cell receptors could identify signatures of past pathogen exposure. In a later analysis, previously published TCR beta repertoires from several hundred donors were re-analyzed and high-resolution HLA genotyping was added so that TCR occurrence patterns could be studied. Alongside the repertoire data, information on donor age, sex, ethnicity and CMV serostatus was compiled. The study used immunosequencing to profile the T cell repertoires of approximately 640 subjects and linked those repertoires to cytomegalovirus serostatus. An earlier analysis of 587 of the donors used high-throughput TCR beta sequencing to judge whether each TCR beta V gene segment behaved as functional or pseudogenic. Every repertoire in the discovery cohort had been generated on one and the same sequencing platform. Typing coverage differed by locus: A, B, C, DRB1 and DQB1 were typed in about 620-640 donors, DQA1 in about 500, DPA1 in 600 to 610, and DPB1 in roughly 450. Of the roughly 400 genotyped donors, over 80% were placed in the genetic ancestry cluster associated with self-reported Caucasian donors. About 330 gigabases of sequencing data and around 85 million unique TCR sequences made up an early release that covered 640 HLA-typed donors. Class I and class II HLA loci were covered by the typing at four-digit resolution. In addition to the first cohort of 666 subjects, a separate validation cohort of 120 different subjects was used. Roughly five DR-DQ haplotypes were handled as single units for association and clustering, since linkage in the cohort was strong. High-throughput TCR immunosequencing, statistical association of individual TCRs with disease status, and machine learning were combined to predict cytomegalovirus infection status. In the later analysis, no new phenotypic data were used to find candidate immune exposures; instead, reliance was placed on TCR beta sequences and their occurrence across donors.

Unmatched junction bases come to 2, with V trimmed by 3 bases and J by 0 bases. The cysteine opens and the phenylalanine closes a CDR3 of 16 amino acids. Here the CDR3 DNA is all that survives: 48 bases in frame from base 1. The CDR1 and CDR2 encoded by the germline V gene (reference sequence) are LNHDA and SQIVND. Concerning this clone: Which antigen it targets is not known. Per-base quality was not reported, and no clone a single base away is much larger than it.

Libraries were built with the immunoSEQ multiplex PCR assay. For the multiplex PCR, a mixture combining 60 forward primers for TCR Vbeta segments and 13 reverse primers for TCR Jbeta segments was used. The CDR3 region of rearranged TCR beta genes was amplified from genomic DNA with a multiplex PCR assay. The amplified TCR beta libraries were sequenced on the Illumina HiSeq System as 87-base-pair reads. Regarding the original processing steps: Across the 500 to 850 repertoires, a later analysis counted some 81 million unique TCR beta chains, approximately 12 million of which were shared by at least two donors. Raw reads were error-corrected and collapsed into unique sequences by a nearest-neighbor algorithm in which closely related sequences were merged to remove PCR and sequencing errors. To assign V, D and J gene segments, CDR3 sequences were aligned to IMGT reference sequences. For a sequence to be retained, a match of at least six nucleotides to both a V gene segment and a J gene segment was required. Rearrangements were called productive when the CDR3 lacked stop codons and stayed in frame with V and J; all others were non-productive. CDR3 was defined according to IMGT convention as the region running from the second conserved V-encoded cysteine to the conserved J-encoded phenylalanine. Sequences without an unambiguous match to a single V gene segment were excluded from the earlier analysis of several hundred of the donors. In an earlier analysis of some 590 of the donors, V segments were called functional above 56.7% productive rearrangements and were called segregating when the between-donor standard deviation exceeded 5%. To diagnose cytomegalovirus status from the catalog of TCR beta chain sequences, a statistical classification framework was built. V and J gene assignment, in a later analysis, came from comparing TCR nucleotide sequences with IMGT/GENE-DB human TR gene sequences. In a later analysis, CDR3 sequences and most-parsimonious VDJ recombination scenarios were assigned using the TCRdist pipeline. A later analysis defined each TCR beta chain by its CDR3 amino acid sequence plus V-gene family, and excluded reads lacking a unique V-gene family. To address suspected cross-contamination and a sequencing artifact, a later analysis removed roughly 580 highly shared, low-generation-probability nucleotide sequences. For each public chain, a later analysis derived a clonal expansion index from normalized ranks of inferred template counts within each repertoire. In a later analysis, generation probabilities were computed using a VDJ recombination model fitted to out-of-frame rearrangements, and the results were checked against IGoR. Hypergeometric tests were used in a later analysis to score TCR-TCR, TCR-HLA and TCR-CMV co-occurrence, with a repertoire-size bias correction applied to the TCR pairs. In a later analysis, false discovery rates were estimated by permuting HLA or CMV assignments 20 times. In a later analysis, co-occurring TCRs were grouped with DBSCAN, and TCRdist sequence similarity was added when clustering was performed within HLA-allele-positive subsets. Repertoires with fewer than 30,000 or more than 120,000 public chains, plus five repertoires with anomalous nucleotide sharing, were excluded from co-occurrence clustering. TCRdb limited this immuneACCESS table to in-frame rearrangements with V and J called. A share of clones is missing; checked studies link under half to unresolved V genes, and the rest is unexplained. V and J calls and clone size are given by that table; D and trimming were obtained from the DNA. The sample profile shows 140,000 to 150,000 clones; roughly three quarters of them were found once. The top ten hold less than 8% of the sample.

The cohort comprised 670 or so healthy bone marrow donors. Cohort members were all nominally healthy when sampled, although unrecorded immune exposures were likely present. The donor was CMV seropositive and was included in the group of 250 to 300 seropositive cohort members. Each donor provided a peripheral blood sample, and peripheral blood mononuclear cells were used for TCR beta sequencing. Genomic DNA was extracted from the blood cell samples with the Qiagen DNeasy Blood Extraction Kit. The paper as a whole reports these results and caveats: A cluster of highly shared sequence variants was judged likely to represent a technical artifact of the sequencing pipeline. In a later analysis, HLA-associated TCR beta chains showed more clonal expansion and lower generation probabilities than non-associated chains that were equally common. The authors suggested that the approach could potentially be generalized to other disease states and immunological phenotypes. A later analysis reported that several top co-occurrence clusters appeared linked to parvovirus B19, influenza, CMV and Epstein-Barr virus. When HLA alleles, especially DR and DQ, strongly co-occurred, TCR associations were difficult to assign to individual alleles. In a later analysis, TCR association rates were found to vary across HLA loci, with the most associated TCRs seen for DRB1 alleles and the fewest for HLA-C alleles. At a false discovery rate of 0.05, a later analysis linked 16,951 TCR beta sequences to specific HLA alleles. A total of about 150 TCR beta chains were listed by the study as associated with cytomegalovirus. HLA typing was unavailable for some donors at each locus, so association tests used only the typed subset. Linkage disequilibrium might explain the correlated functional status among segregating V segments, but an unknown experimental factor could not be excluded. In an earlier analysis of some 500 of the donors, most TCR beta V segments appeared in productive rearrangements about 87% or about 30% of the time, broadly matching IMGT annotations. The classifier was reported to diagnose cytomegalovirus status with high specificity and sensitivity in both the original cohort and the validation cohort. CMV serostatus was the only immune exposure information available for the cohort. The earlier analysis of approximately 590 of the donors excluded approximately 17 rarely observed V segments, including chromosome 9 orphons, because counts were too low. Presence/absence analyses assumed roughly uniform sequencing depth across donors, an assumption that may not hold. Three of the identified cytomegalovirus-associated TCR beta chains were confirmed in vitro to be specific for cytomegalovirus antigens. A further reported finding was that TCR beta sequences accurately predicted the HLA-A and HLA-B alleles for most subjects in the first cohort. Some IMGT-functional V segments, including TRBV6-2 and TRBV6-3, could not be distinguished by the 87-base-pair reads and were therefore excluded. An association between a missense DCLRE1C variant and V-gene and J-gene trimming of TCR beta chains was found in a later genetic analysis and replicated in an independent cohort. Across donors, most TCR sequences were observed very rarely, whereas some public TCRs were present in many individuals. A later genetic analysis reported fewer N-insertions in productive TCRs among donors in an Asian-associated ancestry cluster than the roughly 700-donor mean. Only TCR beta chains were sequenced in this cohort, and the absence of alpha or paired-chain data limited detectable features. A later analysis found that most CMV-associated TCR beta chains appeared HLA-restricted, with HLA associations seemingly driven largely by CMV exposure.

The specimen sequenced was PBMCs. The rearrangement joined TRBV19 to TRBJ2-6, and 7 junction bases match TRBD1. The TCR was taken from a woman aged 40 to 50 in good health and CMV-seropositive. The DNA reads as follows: TGTGCCAGTAGTATGACAGGGTCCTCTGGGGCCAACGTCCTGACTTTC. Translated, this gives CASSMTGSSGANVLTF.